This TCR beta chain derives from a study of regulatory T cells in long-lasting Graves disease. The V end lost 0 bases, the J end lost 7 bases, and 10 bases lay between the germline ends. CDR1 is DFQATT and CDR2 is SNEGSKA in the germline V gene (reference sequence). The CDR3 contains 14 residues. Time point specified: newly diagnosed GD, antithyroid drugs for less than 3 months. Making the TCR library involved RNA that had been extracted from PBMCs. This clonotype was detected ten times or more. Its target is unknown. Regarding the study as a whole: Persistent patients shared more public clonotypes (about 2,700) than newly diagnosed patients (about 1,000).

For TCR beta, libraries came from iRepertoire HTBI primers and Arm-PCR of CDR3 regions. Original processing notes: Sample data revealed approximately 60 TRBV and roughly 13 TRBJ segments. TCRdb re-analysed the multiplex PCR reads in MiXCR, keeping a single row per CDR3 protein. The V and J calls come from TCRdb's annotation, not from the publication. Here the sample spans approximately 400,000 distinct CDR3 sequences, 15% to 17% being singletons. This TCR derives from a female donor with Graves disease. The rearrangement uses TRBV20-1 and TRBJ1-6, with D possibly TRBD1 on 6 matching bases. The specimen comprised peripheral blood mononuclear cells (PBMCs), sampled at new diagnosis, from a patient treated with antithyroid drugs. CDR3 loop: CSARDRGLNSPLHF. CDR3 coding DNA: TGCAGTGCTAGAGATCGGGGGCTCAATTCACCCCTCCACTTT.